This TCR beta chain was recorded in a study of graft-versus-host responses after intestinal transplantation. Study results and limitations: Some patients had graft-donor T cell macrochimerism, and their allografts showed high graft-versus-host to host-versus-graft clonal ratios. Recipient marrow contained GvH clones, some of which appeared first in ileum or blood. Peak circulating GvH clone levels tracked with early post-transplant HvG declines.

The V end lost 6 bases, the J end lost 5 bases, and 16 bases lay between the germline ends. This CDR3 is 14 amino acids long. The V gene's germline CDR1 is SGHVS and CDR2 FNYEAQ. Processed graft tissue released its intraepithelial and lamina propria lymphocytes. This clone was seen a single time. The antigen is unknown. Assay: immunoSEQ multiplex PCR; the TCRdb copy retains only in-frame clones and omits some. The sample has just under 65,000 clones; about nine tenths are singletons. This receptor was identified in a human patient who received an intestinal transplant, so some T cells may come from the graft donor. The sequencing here drew on ileum tissue, taken approximately 370 days after transplant. This chain connects TRBV7-6 to TRBJ2-5; a weak D match, TRBD2 (6 bases). CDR3 DNA sequence: TGTGCCAGCAGTGATATTACTAGCTCGGAGACCCAGTACTTC. Translating gives CASSDITSSETQYF.